These 32 T cell receptor beta chains share one sample of origin, sequenced in a study of technical replicates of blood from several donors. Using immunoSEQ multiplex PCR, the repertoire was profiled, and TCRdb retains in-frame clones only, with some absent. The sample has fewer than 100,000 clones; roughly 90% are singletons. The specimen sequenced was T cells isolated from PBMCs. Receptors originate from a human donor in good health.

The rearrangement links TRBV5-1 to TRBJ2-1; no firm D call. Per the germline V gene, CDR1 is SGHRS and CDR2 is YFSETQ. V lost 1 base and J 10 bases, leaving 12 bases between the germline ends. The CDR3 extends over 13 amino acids. The CDR3 DNA reads TGCGCCAGCAGCTTGAACCGAATGAGGGAGCAGTTCTTC. Amino acid sequence: CASSLNRMREQFF. The whole variable domain, remainder taken from reference TRBV5-1 and TRBJ2-1, is KAGVTQTPRYLIKTRGQQVTLSCSPISGHRSVSWYQQTPGQGLQFLFEYFSETQRNKGNFPGRFSGRQFSNSRSEMNVSTLELGDSALYLCASSLNRMREQFFGPGTRLTVL.

V usage is TRBV2 and J usage is TRBJ2-2, with 7 bases aligning to TRBD2. This CDR3 has 15 residues. Trimming cost V 5 bases and J 4 bases; bases outside gene matches: 7. Germline V gives CDR1 SNHLY, CDR2 FYNNEI. CDR3 sequence (DNA): TGTGCCAGCAGTCAGAGCCTAGCGGTCACCGGGGAGCTGTTTTTT. Its protein is CASSQSLAVTGELFF.

The rearrangement links TRBV28 to TRBJ2-4; 10 bases match TRBD1. The CDR3 is made up of 16 amino acids. J lost 8 bases, V lost 4 bases, and 11 bases had no gene match. CDR1 is MDHEN and CDR2 is SYDVKM in the germline V gene. CDR3 DNA: TGTGCCAGCAGTTCGTCCGGGACAGGGGATGAGTACATTCAGTACTTC. Amino acid sequence: CASSSSGTGDEYIQYF.

V and J are TRBV27 and TRBJ1-2; D is undetermined. CDR1 and CDR2 (germline): MNHEY, SMNVEV (reference sequence). The CDR3 contains 14 residues. V dropped 0 bases and J dropped 8 bases, with 13 bases sitting between them. CDR3 loop: CASSLSRTFNGYTF. The CDR3 coding sequence is TGTGCCAGCAGTTTATCCCGGACTTTCAACGGCTACACCTTC.

This rearrangement joins TRBV6-5 to TRBJ2-7, with a possible D match to TRBD2 (6 bases). The germline V gene has CDR1 MNHEY and CDR2 SVGAGI. V gave up 2 bases and J gave up 6 bases, with 14 bases separating them. The CDR3 has 14 amino acids. The CDR3 DNA sequence: TGTGCCAGCAGTTACACGGGGGATAACTCCGAGCAGTACTTC. Its protein product is CASSYTGDNSEQYF.

The chain employs TRBV10-3 and TRBJ1-2; D not resolved. Trimming cost V 7 bases and J 0 bases, with 6 bases left between them. Germline CDR1 ENHRY, CDR2 SYGVKD. There are 12 residues in the CDR3. The CDR3 nucleotides read TGTGCCATCATCGCAGCTAACTATGGCTACACCTTC. Amino acid sequence: CAIIAANYGYTF.

The chain recombines TRBV18 with TRBJ1-2; D is uncertain. V lost 0 bases, J lost 7 bases, and 15 bases lay in between. Germline assignment: CDR1 KGHSH and CDR2 LQKENI. The CDR3 is 15 amino acids. The CDR3 region is CASSPPRLYIRGYTF. The DNA for the CDR3 is TGTGCCAGCTCACCACCTCGATTGTACATTCGTGGCTACACCTTC.

The rearrangement links TRBV7-2 to TRBJ2-1, with D perhaps TRBD2 (5 bases). Germline V lookup: CDR1 SGHTA, CDR2 FQGNSA. The CDR3 has 16 residues. Trimming removed 1 base at V and 4 bases at J, with 14 bases between. CDR3 loop: CASSLVASPEYNEQFF. CDR3 DNA sequence: TGTGCCAGCAGCTTAGTGGCTAGCCCTGAGTACAATGAGCAGTTCTTC.

V is TRBV15 and J is TRBJ2-7, with D maybe TRBD1 (5 bases). Germline-derived CDR1 and CDR2 are LNHNV and YYDKDF (reference sequence). The CDR3 has 14 amino acids. Trimming left V 0 bases short and J 2 bases short, with 8 bases between. The CDR3 spells CATSRDRTTYEQYF. Written as DNA, the CDR3 is TGTGCCACCAGCAGAGATCGGACAACCTACGAGCAGTACTTC.

To note about this clone: One base away lies a much larger clone, so this may be a sequencing read error. Here the CDR3 reads CASSLGRNTEAFF. The CDR3 nucleotides are TGTGCCAGCAGCTTAGGCAGGAACACTGAAGCTTTCTTT. This rearrangement joins TRBV7-8 to TRBJ1-1; the D is unclear. Trimming pared 1 base from V and 1 base from J, leaving 4 bases between. Per germline, CDR1 SGHVS and CDR2 FQNEAQ. The CDR3 spans 13 residues.

This clone was detected once. The gene calls are TRBV9 and TRBJ1-3; TRBD1 matches 8 bases. In germline, CDR1 is SGDLS, CDR2 YYNGEE. The CDR3 has 13 residues. The junction had 4 bases not matched to a gene; V was cut back by 7 bases and J by 4 bases. The CDR3 is CASQAGGGNTIYF. The CDR3 DNA is TGTGCCAGCCAAGCAGGGGGCGGAAACACCATATATTTT.

This chain links TRBV6-6 with TRBJ2-2; 10 bases map to TRBD1. V lost 2 bases and J lost 6; bases outside the gene matches: 3. Germline V gene sequence: CDR1 MNHNY, CDR2 SVGAGI (reference sequence). The CDR3 length is 15 residues. The DNA for the CDR3 is TGTGCCAGCAGTTACGGGGACAGGGGAGCCGGGGAGCTGTTTTTT. Residues: CASSYGDRGAGELFF.

The rearrangement links TRBV20-1 to TRBJ2-3, with D hard to call. This CDR3 contains 11 residues. Germline V CDR1 and CDR2: DFQATT, SNEGSKA (reference sequence). V lost 6 bases, J lost 4 bases, and 8 bases lay in between. The CDR3 is CSALSADTQYF. The CDR3 DNA is TGCAGTGCCCTCTCGGCAGATACGCAGTATTTT.

This chain uses TRBV19 with TRBJ1-1, with 10 bases matching TRBD1. There are 16 residues in the CDR3. From germline, CDR1 is LNHDA and CDR2 SQIVND (reference sequence). V shed 6 bases, J shed 1 base, and the junction held 8 bases outside the gene matches. The CDR3 DNA sequence: TGTGCCAGTAGCCACCGGGACAGGGGAACGAACACTGAAGCTTTCTTT. Residues: CASSHRDRGTNTEAFF.

V is TRBV4-1 and J is TRBJ2-2; 8 nucleotides align to TRBD2. V was clipped by 1 base and J by 5 bases; unmatched bases: 9. The CDR3 is made up of 17 amino acids. Germline CDR1 is MGHRA and CDR2 is YSYEKL. The CDR3 DNA sequence: TGCGCCAGCAGCCAAGTCAAGCGGGAGTGGGGGACCGGGGAGCTGTTTTTT. Amino acids: CASSQVKREWGTGELFF.

The V and J genes are TRBV19 and TRBJ2-6; D is perhaps TRBD2 (6 bases). CDR3 size: 17 residues. The ends were cut back, 4 bases at V and 0 bases at J, with 13 bases in the middle. Per germline, CDR1 LNHDA and CDR2 SQIVND (reference sequence). CDR3 DNA sequence: TGTGCCAGTAGTAGTATCGGGGGTTTCTCTGGGGCCAACGTCCTGACTTTC. Amino acid sequence: CASSSIGGFSGANVLTF.

As concerns this clone: At one end, the junction sequence differs from germline, possibly due to a read error. The rearrangement links TRBV11-2 to TRBJ2-7, with TRBD1 identical over 8 bases. Per germline, CDR1 SGHAT and CDR2 FQNNGV. CDR3 length: 15 amino acids. The chain's CDR3 is CASSLEWTGSYEQYF. DNA for the CDR3: TGTGCCAGCAGCCTAGAGTGGACAGGGTCCTACGAGCAGTACTTC.

The J gene is TRBJ1-2, the V gene TRBV9; D is unclear. Per germline, CDR1 SGDLS and CDR2 YYNGEE. The CDR3 loop spans 14 amino acids. V lost 0 bases and J lost 3, with 9 bases in between. The CDR3 here is CASSVEEGYYGYTF. CDR3 DNA sequence: TGTGCCAGCAGCGTAGAAGAGGGCTACTATGGCTACACCTTC.

This sequence joins TRBV4-2 and TRBJ2-4; perhaps TRBD2 as D (6 bases). Trimming shortened V by 2 bases and J by 1 base, and 12 bases separated the two germline ends. The germline V gene has CDR1 LGHNA and CDR2 YNFKEQ. The CDR3 sequence is 16 residues long. The CDR3 sequence is CASSQPLAMAKNIQYF. CDR3 nucleotide sequence: TGTGCCAGCAGCCAACCTCTAGCGATGGCCAAAAACATTCAGTACTTC.

The rearrangement links TRBV27 to TRBJ2-7; 7 bases agree with TRBD2. V lost 2 bases and J lost 5; bases outside the gene matches: 6. Germline V gene data show CDR1 as MNHEY and CDR2 as SMNVEV (reference sequence). The CDR3 has 14 amino acids. The CDR3 is CASSLGGVTNEQYF. The CDR3 DNA reads as TGTGCCAGCAGTTTAGGGGGGGTCACGAACGAGCAGTACTTC.

DNA of the CDR3: TGCAGCGTCCCAAGACAGGCCTCCTACAATGAGCAGTTCTTC. Its protein product is CSVPRQASYNEQFF. This chain connects TRBV29-1 to TRBJ2-1; possible D gene TRBD1, 6 bases. V shed 6 bases and J shed 0 bases, with 12 bases lying between them. This CDR3 is built from 14 residues. In germline, CDR1 is SQVTM, CDR2 ANQGSEA.

The CDR3 region is CASKGTGGLEQYF. The CDR3 DNA sequence: TGTGCCAGCAAAGGGACAGGGGGTCTCGAGCAGTACTTC. J is TRBJ2-7 and V is TRBV27; 11 nucleotides align to TRBD1. CDR1 is MNHEY, CDR2 SMNVEV, per germline (reference sequence). This CDR3 region has 13 residues. V was pared by 7 bases and J by 6 bases, with 5 bases of the junction left unmatched.

The chain joins TRBV7-2 to TRBJ2-7; D is possibly TRBD2 (5 bases). The ends were cut back, 1 base at V and 0 bases at J, with 10 bases in the middle. Looked up from germline, CDR1 is SGHTA and CDR2 is FQGNSA. This CDR3 comprises 15 residues. The CDR3 here is CASSLGGGSSYEQYF. CDR3 sequence (DNA): TGTGCCAGCAGCTTAGGAGGTGGGAGCTCCTACGAGCAGTACTTC.

The chain couples TRBV7-8 to TRBJ1-4, with D tentatively TRBD1 (5 bases). The CDR3 is 15 residues long. Between the trimmed V and J ends, which lost 1 base and 8 bases, there was a span of 14 bases. Germline V gene data show CDR1 as SGHVS and CDR2 as FQNEAQ. This CDR3 reads CASSLGTQDGEKLFF. The CDR3 nucleotides are TGTGCCAGCAGCTTAGGTACACAGGACGGCGAAAAACTGTTTTTT.

The chain combines TRBV19 with TRBJ2-7, with 10 bases lining up with TRBD2. Unmatched junction bases numbered 6, after V lost 1 base and J lost 0 bases. CDR1 LNHDA and CDR2 SQIVND come from the germline V gene (reference sequence). The CDR3 loop spans 17 amino acids. The DNA for the CDR3 is TGTGCCAGTAGTATAGCTAGCGGGAGACCAAGCTCCTACGAGCAGTACTTC. As protein: CASSIASGRPSSYEQYF.

This clone was recorded once. The rearrangement links TRBV4-3 to TRBJ2-1, with 11 bases that match TRBD2. Germline lookup yields CDR1 LGHNA and CDR2 YSLEER. The CDR3 loop spans 13 amino acids. Trimming cost V 5 bases and J 9 bases; bases outside gene matches: 3. As DNA, the CDR3 is TGCGCCAGCAGCAGTAGCGGGAGGGGTGAGCAGTTCTTC. Its protein is CASSSSGRGEQFF.

This chain links TRBV27 with TRBJ1-2; 10 bases match TRBD1. CDR1 is MNHEY and CDR2 is SMNVEV in the germline V gene (reference sequence). The J segment lost 6 bases and the V segment lost 0 bases, leaving 10 bases of the junction unmatched. The CDR3 runs 17 residues. The CDR3 is CASSLSYMGQGNDGYTF. The DNA of the CDR3 is TGTGCCAGCAGTTTATCGTATATGGGACAGGGGAACGATGGCTACACCTTC.

Turning to this clone: Sequence at one end of the junction differs from germline and may be a read error. This chain connects TRBV5-4 to TRBJ2-3; 8 bases map to TRBD1. The germline CDR1 and CDR2 sequences are SGHNT and YYREEE (reference sequence). The CDR3 is 12 residues long. The DNA for the CDR3 is TGTGCCAGCAGGACGGACGGGACAGGAGAAAATTTT. Amino acids: CASRTDGTGENF.

This chain links TRBV19 with TRBJ1-5; 8 positions agree with TRBD1. Looked up from germline, CDR1 is LNHDA and CDR2 is SQIVND (reference sequence). The ends lost 4 bases at V and 4 bases at J; junction bases unmatched: 6. This CDR3 has 15 residues. The CDR3 bases are TGTGCCAGTAGTAGCACAGGGGGAACTAATCAGCCCCAGCATTTT. Encoded protein: CASSSTGGTNQPQHF.

The V call is TRBV29-1, the J call TRBJ2-7; a possible D gene is TRBD2 (7 bases). This CDR3 comprises 14 residues. Trimming shortened V by 5 bases and J by 2 bases, and 16 bases separated the two germline ends. Germline loops: CDR1 SQVTM, CDR2 ANQGSEA. The CDR3: CSVQGRLAAYEQYF. The CDR3 DNA is TGCAGCGTTCAGGGGCGGCTAGCGGCCTACGAGCAGTACTTC.

The DNA for the CDR3 is TGTGCCAGCAGGGAGGGGGCAGCCTACGAGCAGTACTTC. It codes for CASREGAAYEQYF. The V and J genes are TRBV6-1 and TRBJ2-7; weak D call: TRBD1 (7 bases). This CDR3 region has 13 residues. Looked up from germline, CDR1 is MNHNS and CDR2 is SASEGT. The V and J ends lost 6 bases and 2 bases respectively, with 11 bases between them.

The chain uses TRBV27 and TRBJ1-5, with 7 nucleotides matching TRBD1. The germline V gene encodes CDR1 MNHEY and CDR2 SMNVEV (reference sequence). V lost 6 bases to trimming and J lost 5 bases; unmatched junction nucleotides: 10. This CDR3 is 15 amino acids long. The CDR3 coding sequence is TGTGCCAGCAGGAAAGGGGGCAGGGTTGATCAGCCCCAGCATTTT. This sequence encodes CASRKGGRVDQPQHF.